The source of this T cell receptor beta chain is a study of T cells in Graves' hyperthyroidism and ophthalmopathy. The TCR beta CDR3 regions underwent amplification using RNA transcripts as the source. The HTBI primer set served for first-round RT-PCR of the TCR CDR3. One entry per CDR3 protein results from TCRdb running MiXCR on the multiplex PCR reads. The sample lists a few hundred thousand distinct CDR3 sequences, about a sixth occurring once. With V trimmed by 6 bases and J by 10 bases, 8 bases remained unmatched. Looked up from germline, CDR1 is MGHDK and CDR2 is SYGVNS. This CDR3 comprises 14 residues. Clinicians diagnosed patients from clinical symptoms, serum thyroxine and TRAb, thyroid ultrasound and orbital computed tomography. Isolation of PBMCs was performed on around 9.3 ml fresh peripheral blood.

The chain employs TRBV25-1 and TRBJ1-6; 8 bases agree with TRBD1. The sequence derives from a woman aged 18-30 years with Graves' hyperthyroidism that later progressed to Graves' ophthalmopathy. Sequenced material: blood. DNA for the CDR3: TGTGCCAGCAGAGCAGGGGGCGAGCAATCACCCCTCCACTTT. This gives the protein CASRAGGEQSPLHF. Combining the CDR3 with reference TRBV25-1 and TRBJ1-6 gives the whole variable domain EADIYQTPRYLVIGTGKKITLECSQTMGHDKMYWYQQDPGMELHLIHYSYGVNSTEKGDLSSESTVSRIRTEHFPLTLESARPSHTSQYLCASRAGGEQSPLHFGNGTRLTVT.